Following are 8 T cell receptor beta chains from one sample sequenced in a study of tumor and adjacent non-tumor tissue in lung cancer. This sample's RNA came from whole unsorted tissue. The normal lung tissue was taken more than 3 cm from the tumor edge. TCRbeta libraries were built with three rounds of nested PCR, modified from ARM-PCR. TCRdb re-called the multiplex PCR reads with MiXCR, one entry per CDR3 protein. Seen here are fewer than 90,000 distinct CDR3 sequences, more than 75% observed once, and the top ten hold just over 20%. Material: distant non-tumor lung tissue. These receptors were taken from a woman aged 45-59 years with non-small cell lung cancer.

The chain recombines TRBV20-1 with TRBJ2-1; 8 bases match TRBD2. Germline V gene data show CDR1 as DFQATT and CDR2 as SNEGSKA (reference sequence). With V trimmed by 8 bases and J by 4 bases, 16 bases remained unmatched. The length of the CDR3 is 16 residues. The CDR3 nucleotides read TGCAGTACGATCCCCCTATGGAGCGGGAGTTACAATGAGCAGTTCTTC. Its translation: CSTIPLWSGSYNEQFF.

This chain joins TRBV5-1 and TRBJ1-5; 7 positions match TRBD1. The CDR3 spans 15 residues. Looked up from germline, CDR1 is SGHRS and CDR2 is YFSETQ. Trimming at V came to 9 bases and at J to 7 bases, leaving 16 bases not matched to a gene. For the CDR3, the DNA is TGCGCCAATAGCTTGGATGGACAGGATATGCAGCCCCAGCATTTT. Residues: CANSLDGQDMQPQHF. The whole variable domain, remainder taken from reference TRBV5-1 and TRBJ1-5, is KAGVTQTPRYLIKTRGQQVTLSCSPISGHRSVSWYQQTPGQGLQFLFEYFSETQRNKGNFPGRFSGRQFSNSRSEMNVSTLELGDSALYLCANSLDGQDMQPQHFGDGTRLSIL.

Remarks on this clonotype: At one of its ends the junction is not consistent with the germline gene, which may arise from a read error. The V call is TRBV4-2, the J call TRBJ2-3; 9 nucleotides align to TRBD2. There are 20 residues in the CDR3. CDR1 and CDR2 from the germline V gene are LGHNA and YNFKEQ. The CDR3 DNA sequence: TGTGCCAGCAGCCCTGCTCCGGGACTGGCGGGAGGGTCTGGCACAGATATGCAGTATTTT. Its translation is CASSPAPGLAGGSGTDMQYF.

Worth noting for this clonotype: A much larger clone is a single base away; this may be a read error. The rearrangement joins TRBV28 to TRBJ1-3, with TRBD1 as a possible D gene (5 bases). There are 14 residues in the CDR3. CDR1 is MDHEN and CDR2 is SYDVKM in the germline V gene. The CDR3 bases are TGTACCAGCAGTTCCCCGGGGACGGGAAGCACCATATATTTT. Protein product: CTSSSPGTGSTIYF.

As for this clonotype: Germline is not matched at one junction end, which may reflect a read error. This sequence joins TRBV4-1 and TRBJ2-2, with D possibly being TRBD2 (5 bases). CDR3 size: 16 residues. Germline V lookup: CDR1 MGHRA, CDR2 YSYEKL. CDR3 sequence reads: CTSSQAGSINTGELFF. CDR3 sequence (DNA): TGCACCAGCAGCCAAGCCGGGTCGATTAACACCGGGGAGTTGTTTTTT.

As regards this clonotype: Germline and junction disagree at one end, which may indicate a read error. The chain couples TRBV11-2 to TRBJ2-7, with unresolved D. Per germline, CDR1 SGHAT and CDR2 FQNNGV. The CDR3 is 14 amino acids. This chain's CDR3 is CAGSLTDNYYEQYF. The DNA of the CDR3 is TGTGCAGGCAGCTTAACCGATAACTACTACGAACAGTACTTC.

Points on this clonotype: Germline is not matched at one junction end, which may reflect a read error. CDR3 bases: TGCGCCAGCAGCCCTGTTGGACTGGTGGTTCGGGACTACGAGCAGAACTTC. This encodes CASSPVGLVVRDYEQNF. The chain uses TRBV5-1 and TRBJ2-7; 7 positions agree with TRBD2. CDR1 and CDR2 (germline): SGHRS, YFSETQ. The CDR3 runs to 17 residues.

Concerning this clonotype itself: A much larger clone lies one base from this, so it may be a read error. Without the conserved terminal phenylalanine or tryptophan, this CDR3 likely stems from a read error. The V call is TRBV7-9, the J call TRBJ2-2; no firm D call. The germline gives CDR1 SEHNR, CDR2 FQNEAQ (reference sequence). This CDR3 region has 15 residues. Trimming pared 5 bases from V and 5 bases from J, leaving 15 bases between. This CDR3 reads CASSPSLPRTGELFV. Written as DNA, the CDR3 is TGTGCCAGCAGCCCCAGCCTACCCCGGACCGGGGAGCTGTTTGTT.